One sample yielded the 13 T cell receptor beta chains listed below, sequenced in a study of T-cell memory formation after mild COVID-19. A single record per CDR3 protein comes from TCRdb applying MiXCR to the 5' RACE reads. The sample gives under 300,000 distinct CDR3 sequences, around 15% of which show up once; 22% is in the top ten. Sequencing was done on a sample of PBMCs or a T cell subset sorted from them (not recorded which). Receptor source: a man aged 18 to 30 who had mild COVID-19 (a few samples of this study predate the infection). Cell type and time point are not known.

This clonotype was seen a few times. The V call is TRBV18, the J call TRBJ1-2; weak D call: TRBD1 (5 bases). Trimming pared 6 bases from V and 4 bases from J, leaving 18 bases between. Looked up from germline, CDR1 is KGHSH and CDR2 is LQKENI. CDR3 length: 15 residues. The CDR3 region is CASSRSRDGSYGYTF. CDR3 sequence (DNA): TGTGCCAGCTCCCGGTCCCGGGACGGATCCTATGGCTACACCTTC.

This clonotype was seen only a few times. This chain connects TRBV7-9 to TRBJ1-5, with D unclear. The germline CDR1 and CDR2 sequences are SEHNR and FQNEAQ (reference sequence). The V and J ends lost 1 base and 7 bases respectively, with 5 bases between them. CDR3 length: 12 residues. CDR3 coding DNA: TGTGCCAGCAGCTTAGATTGGCAGCCCCAGCATTTT. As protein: CASSLDWQPQHF.

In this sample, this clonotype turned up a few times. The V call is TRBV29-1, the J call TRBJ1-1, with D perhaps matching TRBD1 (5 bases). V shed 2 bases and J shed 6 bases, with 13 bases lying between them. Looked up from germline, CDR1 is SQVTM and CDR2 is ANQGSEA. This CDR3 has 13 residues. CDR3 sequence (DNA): TGCAGCGTTGAACGGGGGGGAAGCGCTGAAGCTTTCTTT. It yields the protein CSVERGGSAEAFF.

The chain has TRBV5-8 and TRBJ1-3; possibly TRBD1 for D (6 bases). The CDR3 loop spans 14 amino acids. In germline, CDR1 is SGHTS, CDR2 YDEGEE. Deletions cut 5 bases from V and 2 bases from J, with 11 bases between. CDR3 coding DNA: TGTGCCAGCAGGATCCGGGGGCCTGGAAACACCATATATTTT. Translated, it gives CASRIRGPGNTIYF.

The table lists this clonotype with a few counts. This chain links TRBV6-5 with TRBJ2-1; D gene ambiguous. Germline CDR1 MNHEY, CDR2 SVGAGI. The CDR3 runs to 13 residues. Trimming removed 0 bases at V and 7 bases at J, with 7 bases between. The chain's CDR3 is CASSYSLRNEQFF. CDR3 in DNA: TGTGCCAGCAGTTACTCGCTCCGGAATGAGCAGTTCTTC.

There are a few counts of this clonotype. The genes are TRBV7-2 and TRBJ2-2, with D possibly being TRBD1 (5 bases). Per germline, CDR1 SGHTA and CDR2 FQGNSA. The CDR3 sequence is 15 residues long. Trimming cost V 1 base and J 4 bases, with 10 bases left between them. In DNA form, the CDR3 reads TGTGCCAGCAGCTTAGTGGGGCAGGGCACCGGGGAGCTGTTTTTT. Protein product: CASSLVGQGTGELFF.

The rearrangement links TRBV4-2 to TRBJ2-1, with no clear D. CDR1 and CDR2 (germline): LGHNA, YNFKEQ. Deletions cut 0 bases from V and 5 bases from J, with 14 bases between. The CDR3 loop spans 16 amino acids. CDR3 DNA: TGTGCCAGCAGCCAAGATTGGGGTTCGGGCGACAATGAGCAGTTCTTC. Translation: CASSQDWGSGDNEQFF.

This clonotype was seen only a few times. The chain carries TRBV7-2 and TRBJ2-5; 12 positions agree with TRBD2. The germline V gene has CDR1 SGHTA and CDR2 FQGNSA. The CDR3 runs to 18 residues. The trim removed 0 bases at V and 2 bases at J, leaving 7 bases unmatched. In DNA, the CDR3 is TGTGCCAGCAGCTTAGCGACTAGCGGGGGTTTAAGACAAGAGACCCAGTACTTC. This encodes CASSLATSGGLRQETQYF.

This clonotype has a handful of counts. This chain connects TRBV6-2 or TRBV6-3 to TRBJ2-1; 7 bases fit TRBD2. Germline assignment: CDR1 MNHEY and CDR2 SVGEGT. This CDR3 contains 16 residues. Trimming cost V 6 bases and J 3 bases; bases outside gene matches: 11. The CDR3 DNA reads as TGTGCCAGCAGCCCTAGACTAGCCCTAATCTACAATGAGCAGTTCTTC. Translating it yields CASSPRLALIYNEQFF.

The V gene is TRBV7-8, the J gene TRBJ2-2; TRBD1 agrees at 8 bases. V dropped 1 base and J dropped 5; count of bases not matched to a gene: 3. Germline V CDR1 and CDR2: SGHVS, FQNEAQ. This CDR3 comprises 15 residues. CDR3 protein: CASSLVQGATGELFF. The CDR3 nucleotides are TGTGCCAGCAGCTTAGTTCAGGGGGCAACCGGGGAGCTGTTTTTT.

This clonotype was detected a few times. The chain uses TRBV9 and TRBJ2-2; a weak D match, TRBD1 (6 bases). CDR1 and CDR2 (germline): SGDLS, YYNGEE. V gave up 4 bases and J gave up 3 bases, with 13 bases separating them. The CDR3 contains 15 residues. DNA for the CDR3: TGTGCCAGCAGCTTACAGGGTAGGGACACCGGGGAGCTGTTTTTT. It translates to CASSLQGRDTGELFF. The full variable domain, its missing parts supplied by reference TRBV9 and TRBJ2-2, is DSGVTQTPKHLITATGQRVTLRCSPRSGDLSVYWYQQSLDQGLQFLIQYYNGEERAKGNILERFSAQQFPDLHSELNLSSLELGDSALYFCASSLQGRDTGELFFGEGSRLTVL.

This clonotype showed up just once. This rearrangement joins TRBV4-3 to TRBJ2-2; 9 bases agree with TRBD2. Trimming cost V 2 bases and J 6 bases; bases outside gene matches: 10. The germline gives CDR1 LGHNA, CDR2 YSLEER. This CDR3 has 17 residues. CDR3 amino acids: CASSQRSGGHSAGELFF. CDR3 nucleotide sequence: TGCGCCAGCAGCCAACGAAGCGGGGGGCATTCAGCCGGGGAGCTGTTTTTT.

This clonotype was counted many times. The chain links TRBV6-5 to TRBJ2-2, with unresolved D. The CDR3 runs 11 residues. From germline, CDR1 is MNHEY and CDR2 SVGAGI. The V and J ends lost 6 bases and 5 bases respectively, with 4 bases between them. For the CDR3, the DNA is TGTGCCAGCAGGGGGACCGGGGAGCTGTTTTTT. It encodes CASRGTGELFF.